The next 4 T cell receptor beta chains were all read from a single sample in a study of cytomegalovirus exposure and HLA in healthy donors. Profiling relied on immunoSEQ multiplex PCR, and the TCRdb table lists in-frame clones only, not all of them. Of roughly 140,000 clones in the sample, just over 90% were seen once. Sequenced: PBMCs. The receptors stem from a man younger than 35 in good health and CMV-seronegative.

J is TRBJ2-1 and V is TRBV5-1; D possibly corresponds to TRBD2 (6 bases). The germline V and J ends were trimmed by 1 base and 1 base, with 15 bases remaining between them. Germline lookup yields CDR1 SGHRS and CDR2 YFSETQ. CDR3 size: 17 residues. The CDR3 spells CASSLIPGSDSYNEQFF. CDR3 in DNA: TGCGCCAGCAGCTTGATCCCCGGGAGTGATTCCTACAATGAGCAGTTCTTC.

The chain combines TRBV30 with TRBJ1-1, with TRBD1 as a possible D gene (5 bases). Germline CDR1 reads GTSNPN; CDR2 reads SVGIG (reference sequence). V was shortened by 8 bases and J by 0 bases, with 10 bases between the two germline ends. This CDR3 is 12 amino acids long. This chain's CDR3 is CAPTVMNTEAFF. CDR3 nucleotide sequence: TGTGCCCCGACAGTCATGAACACTGAAGCTTTCTTT.

The V and J genes are TRBV27 and TRBJ2-5; 10 positions match TRBD1. The length of the CDR3 is 14 residues. V gave up 6 bases and J gave up 5 bases; unmatched junction bases: 6. Germline CDR1 is MNHEY and CDR2 is SMNVEV (reference sequence). The CDR3 reads CASSRDRGMETQYF. Here the CDR3 DNA reads TGTGCCAGCAGCCGGGACAGGGGAATGGAGACCCAGTACTTC.

This clone has more than one count but fewer than ten. The chain uses TRBV19 and TRBJ1-6; 7 bases line up with TRBD1. Germline CDR1 and CDR2: LNHDA and SQIVND (reference sequence). Trimming took 7 bases from V and 9 from J; bases not matched to a gene: 3. CDR3 length: 12 residues. CDR3 region: CASKQGGSPLHF. In nucleotides, the CDR3 is TGTGCCAGTAAGCAGGGGGGTTCACCCCTCCACTTT.